The rows below give T cell receptor beta chains drawn from one sample of a study of immune evolution from preneoplasia to lung adenocarcinoma. Profiled with immunoSEQ multiplex PCR; TCRdb holds only in-frame clones, not every one. The sample has about 16,000 clones, roughly 90% seen once. The sample comprised FFPE invasive lung adenocarcinoma tissue. Source of these receptors: a person aged 70 to 80 with invasive lung adenocarcinoma. CDR3s include the opening cysteine and the closing phenylalanine or tryptophan. D genes are given only for firm matches. Not every row has a clone size; where given, it reads once, few, many or a size class.

TRBV21-1	.	.	TRBJ1-1	CASSAQGDTEAFF	TGTGCCAGCAGCGCACAGGGTGACACTGAAGCTTTCTTT
TRBV28	.	.	TRBJ2-3	CAPDTQYF	TGTGCCCCAGATACGCAGTATTTT
TRBV2	.	.	TRBJ2-6	CASSVVLSGANVLTF	TGTGCCAGCAGTGTAGTCCTCTCTGGGGCCAACGTCCTGACTTTC
TRBV29-1	.	.	TRBJ2-1	CSARDTNNNEQFF	TGCAGCGCCCGGGACACCAACAACAATGAGCAGTTCTTC
TRBV11-2	.	TRBD2	TRBJ2-2	CASSPNYGRARGELFF	TGTGCCAGCAGCCCCAATTACGGGAGGGCCAGAGGGGAGCTGTTTTTT
TRBV28	.	TRBD2	TRBJ2-4	CASSEPSGIGAKNIQYF	TGTGCCAGCAGTGAGCCAAGCGGGATCGGTGCCAAAAACATTCAGTACTTC
TRBV9	few	.	TRBJ2-1	CASSVDAGLGYNEQFF	TGTGCCAGCAGCGTAGATGCGGGCTTGGGCTACAATGAGCAGTTCTTC
TRBV5-1	.	.	TRBJ2-7	CASSLSGYEQYF	TGCGCCAGCAGCTTGTCGGGTTACGAGCAATACTTC
TRBV5-8	.	.	TRBJ1-2	CASSPTGYGYTF	TGTGCCAGCAGCCCTACGGGTTATGGCTACACCTTC
TRBV25-1	.	.	TRBJ1-1	CASSGGEVAFF	TGTGCCAGCAGTGGGGGGGAAGTGGCTTTCTTT
TRBV21-1	.	.	TRBJ2-7	CASSNAQGYEQYF	TGTGCCAGCAGCAACGCCCAGGGGTACGAGCAGTACTTC
TRBV2	.	TRBD1	TRBJ1-5	CASSETRTGGNQPQHF	TGTGCCAGCAGTGAAACGAGGACAGGGGGCAATCAGCCCCAGCATTTT
TRBV18	.	.	TRBJ2-2	CASSPLRVGGELFF	TGTGCCAGCTCACCTCTAAGGGTCGGCGGGGAGCTGTTTTTT
TRBV11-2	.	.	TRBJ2-2	CASSKPPSATGELFF	TGTGCCAGCAGCAAACCTCCTTCCGCTACCGGGGAGCTGTTTTTT
TRBV5-4	.	.	TRBJ1-5	CASSSWWRTGNCNQPQHF	TGTGCCAGCAGCTCTTGGTGGAGGACGGGTAATTGCAATCAGCCCCAGCATTTT
TRBV5-6	.	.	TRBJ2-5	CASSLGAIQYSTETQYF	TGTGCCAGCAGCTTGGGGGCTATACAGTACTCTACGGAGACCCAGTACTTC
TRBV7-3	.	.	TRBJ2-7	CASSLGQGIGEQYF	TGTGCCAGCAGCTTAGGCCAGGGGATAGGCGAGCAGTACTTC
TRBV2	.	.	TRBJ2-2	CASSASDSPTGELFF	TGTGCCAGCAGTGCAAGCGACAGTCCCACCGGGGAGCTGTTTTTT
TRBV11-2	.	TRBD1	TRBJ2-2	CASSLGTGVTGELFF	TGTGCCAGCAGCTTAGGGACAGGCGTTACCGGGGAGCTGTTTTTT
TRBV28	once	.	TRBJ1-1	CASSLAGQNTEAFF	TGTGCCAGCAGTTTGGCGGGACAGAACACTGAAGCTTTCTTT
TRBV5-1	.	.	TRBJ1-4	CASRSVGDNNEKLFF	TGCGCCAGCAGATCCGTAGGGGACAATAATGAAAAACTGTTTTTT
TRBV30	.	.	TRBJ1-1	CAWTAMRTANTEAFF	TGTGCCTGGACTGCTATGAGGACAGCGAACACTGAAGCTTTCTTT
TRBV11-2	.	.	TRBJ2-1	CASSLDPVGSKEFF	TGTGCCAGCAGCTTAGATCCCGTGGGGTCGAAGGAGTTCTTC
TRBV7-8	.	.	TRBJ2-2	CASSPWTANTGELFF	TGTGCCAGCAGCCCATGGACAGCGAACACCGGGGAGCTGTTTTTT
TRBV9	.	TRBD2	TRBJ2-3	CASSASGSDTQYF	TGTGCCAGCAGCGCTAGCGGGTCAGATACGCAGTATTTT
TRBV29-1	.	.	TRBJ1-2	CSALGTDYGYTF	TGCAGCGCCCTTGGGACGGACTATGGCTACACCTTC
TRBV6-1	.	.	TRBJ2-1	CASSEVSNREQFF	TGTGCCAGCAGTGAAGTCTCCAACCGTGAGCAGTTCTTC
TRBV7-2	few	.	TRBJ1-2	CASSLRIGINYGYTF	TGTGCCAGCAGCTTACGCATAGGAATTAACTATGGCTACACCTTC
TRBV5-1	.	.	TRBJ1-5	CASSLGGASNQPQHF	TGCGCCAGCAGCTTGGGAGGGGCTAGCAATCAGCCCCAGCATTTT
TRBV7-8	once	TRBD1	TRBJ1-1	CASSPGQGRPEAFF	TGTGCCAGCAGCCCGGGACAGGGGCGGCCTGAAGCTTTCTTT
TRBV4-2	.	.	TRBJ1-2	CASSQDFNSDYGYTF	TGTGCCAGCAGCCAAGATTTCAACAGCGATTATGGCTACACCTTC
TRBV6-1	.	TRBD2	TRBJ2-7	CASSFPPSGAYEQYF	TGTGCCAGCAGTTTCCCCCCTAGCGGAGCCTACGAGCAGTACTTC
TRBV7-3	.	.	TRBJ1-1	CASSFRGNTEAFF	TGTGCCAGCAGCTTTAGGGGTAACACTGAAGCTTTCTTT
TRBV10-3	.	TRBD1	TRBJ2-7	CAISPTPGQGAYEQYF	TGTGCCATCAGTCCCACGCCGGGACAGGGGGCCTACGAGCAGTACTTC
TRBV2	.	.	TRBJ2-7	CASKEGWGSGEQYF	TGTGCCAGCAAGGAGGGATGGGGGTCAGGCGAGCAGTACTTC
TRBV11-2	.	TRBD1	TRBJ1-1	CASSLDRQGTEAFF	TGTGCCAGCAGCTTAGATCGACAGGGAACTGAAGCTTTCTTT
TRBV4-2	.	.	TRBJ1-2	CASSQETGSSYTF	TGTGCCAGCAGCCAAGAAACAGGGAGCAGCTACACCTTC